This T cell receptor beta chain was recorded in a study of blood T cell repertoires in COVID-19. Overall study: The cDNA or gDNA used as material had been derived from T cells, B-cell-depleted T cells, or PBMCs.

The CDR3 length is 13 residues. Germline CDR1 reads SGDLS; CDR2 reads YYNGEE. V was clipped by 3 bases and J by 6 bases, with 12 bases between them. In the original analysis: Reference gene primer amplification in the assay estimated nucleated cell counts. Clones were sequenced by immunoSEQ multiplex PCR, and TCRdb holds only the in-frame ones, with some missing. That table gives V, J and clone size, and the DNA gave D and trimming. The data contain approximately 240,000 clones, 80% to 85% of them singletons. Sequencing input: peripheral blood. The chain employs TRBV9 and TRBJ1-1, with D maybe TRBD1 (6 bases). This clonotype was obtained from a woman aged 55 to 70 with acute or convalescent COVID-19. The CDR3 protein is CASSATQGAEAFF. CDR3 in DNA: TGTGCCAGCAGCGCGACACAGGGAGCTGAAGCTTTCTTT.